One sample yielded the 18 T cell receptor delta chains listed below, sequenced in a study of γδ T cells in repeated Plasmodium falciparum infection. Vgamma9/Vdelta2+ and Vdelta2-negative gammadelta T cells were flow-sorted from PBMC for bulk sequencing. TCRdb applied CATT to the multiplex PCR reads for clone calling. This sample has 45,000 to 60,000 delta-chain clones; about 2% occur once, and the top ten carry around 22%. The sequenced sample consisted of gamma-delta T cells from blood. Receptors were obtained from a pool of human donors (malaria-infected and uninfected, not separated).

This clone was counted between two and nine times. In nucleotides, the CDR3 is TGTGCCTTTACCTTTCTGGGGGACTACACCGATAAACTCATCTTT. Amino acid sequence: CAFTFLGDYTDKLIF. The chain is built from TRDV3 and TRDJ1, with 8 nucleotides matching TRDD3. The J gene, absent from TCRdb, was called here by matching the DNA to germline. This CDR3 contains 15 residues. V lost 1 base to trimming and J lost 0 bases; unmatched junction nucleotides: 7. From germline, CDR1 is TVYSNPD and CDR2 GDNSRS (reference sequence).

There are many counts of this clone. TCRdb attributes to this sequence the protein of a much larger clone, which differs from the DNA translation at residue 9; a read error is likely, and the protein displayed is translated from the DNA. The rearrangement links TRDV3 to TRDJ1; 7 bases line up with TRDD3. The J segment lost 0 bases and the V segment lost 1 base, leaving 23 bases of the junction unmatched. Germline V gives CDR1 TVYSNPD, CDR2 GDNSRS (reference sequence). The CDR3 totals 20 residues. The CDR3 loop reads CAFISSATAWGARNTDKLIF. CDR3 in DNA: TGTGCCTTTATATCTTCCGCTACAGCCTGGGGGGCCAGGAACACCGATAAACTCATCTTT. The full variable domain, its missing parts supplied by reference TRDV3 and TRDJ1, is CDKVTQSSPDQTVASGSEVVLLCTYDTVYSNPDLFWYRIRPDYSFQFVFYGDNSRSEGADFTQGRFSVKHILTQKAFHLVISPVRTEDSATYYCAFISSATAWGARNTDKLIFGKGTRVTVEP.

Concerning this clone: A far larger clone lies a single base away; this is likely a read error. The same CDR3 also results from other DNA sequences found in this sample. The chain uses TRDV3 and TRDJ1, with 13 bases aligning to TRDD3. No J gene was available from TCRdb, and it was assigned here by a germline match of the DNA. The CDR3 spans 23 residues. Germline-derived CDR1 and CDR2 are TVYSNPD and GDNSRS (reference sequence). In DNA, the CDR3 is TGTGCCTTTACCGGGGAGCCTCCTCCCGCTTACTGGGGGATACGCTTTTTAACCGACAAACTCATCTTT. This gives the protein CAFTGEPPPAYWGIRFLTDKLIF.

Only a few counts were recorded for this clone. The protein TCRdb gives is from a much larger clone and does not agree with this DNA's translation at residue 18, likely a read error; the protein shown here comes from the DNA. The V call is TRDV3, the J call TRDJ3; 10 bases fit TRDD3. No J gene is reported in TCRdb; it was inferred here by comparing the DNA with germline. Looked up from germline, CDR1 is TVYSNPD and CDR2 is GDNSRS (reference sequence). The CDR3 runs to 21 residues. The CDR3 nucleotides are TGTGCCTTTAACCCCTTCCCGATTAACTGGGGGATTCCCTGGGACACCCGACGGATGTTTTTC. This gives the protein CAFNPFPINWGIPWDTRRMFF.

This clone was seen a handful of times. TCRdb shows a much larger clone's protein in place of this DNA's translation, and the two differ at residue 6, likely through a read error; the protein shown is translated from the DNA. V usage is TRDV1 and J usage is TRDJ1, with 8 positions matching TRDD3. No J segment appears in TCRdb, so it was assigned here by matching the sequence to germline. CDR3 size: 22 residues. Germline CDR1 reads TSWWSYY; CDR2 reads QGS. J was trimmed by 0 bases and V by 4 bases; bases with no gene match: 25. Here the CDR3 reads CALGVHFLRRGWGTRYTDKLIF. CDR3 coding DNA: TGTGCTCTTGGGGTTCACTTCCTCCGTCGGGGCTGGGGGACCCGATACACCGATAAACTCATCTTT.

Comment on this clone: A read error likely explains why the TCRdb protein, taken from a much larger clone, differs from this DNA's translation at residue 18; the protein shown is translated from the DNA. No J gene call was made, and the V gene is TRDV1; the DNA was not used to check the table's D call, TRDD3. Looked up from germline, CDR1 is TSWWSYY and CDR2 is QGS. CDR3 length: 20 amino acids. CDR3: CALGELDLYWGIFWADKPIF. CDR3 coding DNA: TGTGCTCTTGGGGAACTAGACTTATACTGGGGGATCTTTTGGGCCGATAAACCCATCTTT.

As concerns this clone: This sequence is one base from a far larger clone and is likely a read error. The sample has other DNA sequences that encode this CDR3 too. The V gene is TRDV1, the J gene TRDJ1; D perhaps matches TRDD2 (5 bases). TCRdb gives no J gene; it was assigned here by matching the DNA to germline. Germline V gene sequence: CDR1 TSWWSYY, CDR2 QGS. Trimming shortened V by 3 bases and J by 0 bases, and 14 bases separated the two germline ends. The CDR3 has 16 residues. CDR3 sequence reads: CALGDSGLLYTDKLIF. The CDR3 DNA reads as TGTGCTCTTGGGGACTCTGGACTCCTATACACCGATAAACTCATCTTT.

This clone showed up many times. TCRdb records a much larger clone's protein for this DNA, with a difference at residue 12 that likely arises from a read error; the protein given is the translation of the DNA. The CDR3 DNA reads as TGTGCCTGTGACACCCTCCAACTGGGGGATACGAATTCGTACACCGATAAACTCATCTTT. This encodes CACDTLQLGDTNSYTDKLIF. The chain combines TRDV2 with TRDJ1; 13 nucleotides line up with TRDD3. No J gene was available from TCRdb, and it was assigned here by a germline match of the DNA. The V and J ends lost 0 bases and 0 bases, in that order; junction bases with no gene match: 12. Germline assignment: CDR1 GEAIGNYY and CDR2 EKD. The CDR3 runs to 20 residues.

As for this clone: The TCRdb protein, from a much larger clone, departs from this DNA's translation at residue 16, likely by read error; the protein shown derives from the DNA. The genes are TRDV1 and TRDJ1; 8 bases match TRDD3. Germline values: CDR1 TSWWSYY, CDR2 QGS. The V gene end was trimmed by 3 bases and the J gene end by 0 bases; junction bases not matched to a gene: 42. This CDR3 has 28 amino acids. CDR3 nucleotides: TGTGCTCTTGGGGACTGGGGGAATAACTTTCCTCTTGAGTGGGGGACAAGACCTGCTGGTCTGTACACCGATAAACTCATCTTT. It is translated as CALGDWGNNFPLEWGTRPAGLYTDKLIF.

There are many counts of this clone. TCRdb's protein for this DNA is that of a much larger clone and differs from the translation at residue 11, likely a read error; the protein shown is the DNA translation. V and J are TRDV2 and TRDJ1, with D possibly TRDD3 on 6 matching bases. Germline V gene data show CDR1 as GEAIGNYY and CDR2 as EKD. The CDR3 contains 12 residues. The CDR3 region has the DNA TGTGCCTGTGAGGGATATCCCGATAAACTCACCTTT. It encodes CACEGYPDKLTF.

This clone has at least ten counts. TCRdb lists the protein of a much larger clone for this DNA, which differs at residue 3, so this is likely a read error; the protein given here is translated from the DNA itself. The CDR3 DNA sequence: TGTGCCCGTGACACCGTGGTAACCAGGGGAGATAAACTCATCTTT. Encoded protein: CARDTVVTRGDKLIF. The genes are TRDV2 and TRDJ1, with D possibly being TRDD3 (5 bases). TCRdb leaves out the J gene; it was filled in here by matching the DNA to germline. CDR3 size: 15 residues. Germline CDR1 and CDR2: GEAIGNYY and EKD.

A few counts support this clone. The mismatch at residue 9 between this DNA's translation and the TCRdb protein of a much larger clone likely reflects a read error; the protein shown is translated from the DNA. The rearrangement uses TRDV2 and TRDJ1; D unresolved. TCRdb offers no J gene call, so here the DNA was matched to germline to obtain one. In germline, CDR1 is GEAIGNYY, CDR2 EKD. Between the trimmed V and J ends, which lost 0 bases and 0 bases, there was a span of 16 bases. The CDR3 has 17 residues. CDR3: CACDTVSPGHNTDKLIF. CDR3 sequence (DNA): TGTGCCTGTGACACCGTCTCGCCTGGCCACAACACCGATAAACTCATCTTT.

This clone was recorded a few times. A far larger clone is just one base off, so this is likely a read error. The V gene call reads TRDV2; no J gene was called; the D call of TRDD3 is as the table states it, not checked on the DNA. Germline loops: CDR1 GEAIGNYY, CDR2 EKD. The CDR3 loop spans 17 amino acids. CDR3 sequence (DNA): TGTGCCTGTGACACCGCCTGGGGGATACCGTACACCGATAAACTCATCTTC. Its translation: CACDTAWGIPYTDKLIF.

At least ten counts were recorded for this clone. The chain is built from TRDV1 and TRDJ1; D unclear. Germline V gene lookup returns CDR1 TSWWSYY and CDR2 QGS. Trimming removed 2 bases from V and 3 bases from J, with 16 bases in between. The CDR3 totals 16 residues. The CDR3 sequence: CALGESTYSHPDKLIF. CDR3 DNA: TGTGCTCTTGGGGAATCTACTTATTCGCACCCCGATAAACTCATCTTT.

This clone was recorded at least ten times. TCRdb assigns this DNA the protein of a much larger clone, which departs from its translation at residue 19; this likely reflects a read error, and the protein shown comes from translating the DNA. DNA of the CDR3: TGTGCTTATAGGAACAAACCTGCGTACTGGGGGATACGGGGCGCCGGTAAACTCACCTTT. Translating it yields CAYRNKPAYWGIRGAGKLTF. The V gene is listed as TRAV38-2/DV8; no J gene was called; the D call TRDD3 from the table was never checked on the DNA. Germline values: CDR1 TSESDYY, CDR2 QEAYKQQN. The CDR3 length is 20 residues.

With regard to this clone: Translating this DNA gives a protein that differs at residue 19 from the TCRdb one, which belongs to a much larger clone; a read error is likely, and the protein shown is this translation. The V and J genes are TRDV1 and TRDJ1; 9 bases line up with TRDD2. In the absence of a J gene in TCRdb, the DNA was matched to germline to assign it here. The CDR3 sequence is 22 residues long. CDR1 TSWWSYY and CDR2 QGS come from the germline V gene. DNA for the CDR3: TGTGCTCTTGGGGACGGGGCCTTCCTACGTCGTTGGGGGCCACTGTACACCGATGAACTCATCTTT. Its protein is CALGDGAFLRRWGPLYTDELIF.

This clone showed up just a few times. This probably arose from a read error, given a far larger clone one base away. The same CDR3 can be traced to other DNA sequences in this sample. The rearrangement uses TRDV1 and TRDJ1, with 11 bases that match TRDD3. The J gene is absent in TCRdb and was assigned here via DNA matching to germline. The CDR3 runs to 21 residues. V trimming: 6 bases; J trimming: 8 bases; junction bases outside the gene matches: 29. Per the germline V gene, CDR1 is TSWWSYY and CDR2 is QGS. The CDR3 coding sequence is TGTGCTCTTGGAGCCCCGTTCCTACGGACTGTACTGGGGGATATTTCAGTAAAACTCATCTTT. This sequence encodes CALGAPFLRTVLGDISVKLIF.

A few counts support this clone. TCRdb attributes to this sequence the protein of a much larger clone, which differs from the DNA translation at residue 14; a read error is likely, and the protein displayed is translated from the DNA. The chain recombines TRDV1 with TRDJ1; D is undetermined. TCRdb is silent on the J gene; assignment here came from matching the DNA to germline. CDR1 and CDR2 from the germline V gene are TSWWSYY and QGS. The CDR3 length is 17 residues. The DNA for the CDR3 is TGTGCTCTTGGGGAACGGTATCCTTTACTAAGAACCGATAGACTCATCTTT. It yields the protein CALGERYPLLRTDRLIF.